The 14 T cell receptor beta chains reported below all come from one sample, sequenced in a study of cytomegalovirus exposure and HLA in healthy donors (dated by TCRdb to 2016 to 2017). Preparation of the library involved the immunoSEQ multiplex PCR assay. A mixture of 60 forward primers for TCR Vbeta segments and 13 reverse primers for TCR Jbeta segments was used in the multiplex PCR. Here the immuneACCESS table is served through TCRdb, limited to in-frame sequences with V and J called. Missing clones are a known gap in these copies; in checked studies unresolved V genes cover under half, and the rest lacks a known reason. The sample profile shows approximately 150,000 clones; roughly 80% of them were found once. 6% to 9% of the sample is held by the ten biggest clonotypes. The sample consisted of PBMCs. The receptors were sampled from a woman in her 30s in good health and CMV-seropositive.

The CDR3 protein is CASSQAITGAGETQYF. Written as DNA, the CDR3 is TGCGCCAGCAGCCAAGCTATAACAGGGGCCGGAGAGACCCAGTACTTC. The gene calls are TRBV4-3 and TRBJ2-5; 7 bases align to TRBD1. Germline assignment: CDR1 LGHNA and CDR2 YSLEER. The CDR3 covers 16 residues. V lost 1 base to trimming and J lost 4 bases; unmatched junction nucleotides: 9.

The V gene is TRBV2, the J gene TRBJ2-7; possible D gene TRBD1, 5 bases. V lost 3 bases to trimming and J lost 0 bases, with 9 bases between them. The CDR3 sequence is 14 residues long. Per the germline V gene, CDR1 is SNHLY and CDR2 is FYNNEI. This CDR3 is CASSDLRVSYEQYF. The CDR3 nucleotides are TGTGCCAGCAGTGATCTCAGGGTCTCCTACGAGCAGTACTTC.

The chain couples TRBV11-2 to TRBJ2-5; TRBD1 matches 7 bases. In germline, CDR1 is SGHAT, CDR2 FQNNGV. J gave up 2 bases and V 5 bases, and 2 bases lay outside the gene matches. The CDR3 loop spans 13 amino acids. Written as DNA, the CDR3 is TGTGCCAGCAGCCTGGGACAGCAAGAGACCCAGTACTTC. Translating gives CASSLGQQETQYF. Full variable domain (remainder filled in from reference TRBV11-2 and TRBJ2-5): EAGVAQSPRYKIIEKRQSVAFWCNPISGHATLYWYQQILGQGPKLLIQFQNNGVVDDSQLPKDRFSAERLKGVDSTLKIQPAKLEDSAVYLCASSLGQQETQYFGPGTRLLVL.

V usage is TRBV5-1 and J usage is TRBJ1-2, with D possibly matching TRBD1 (5 bases). Germline V lookup: CDR1 SGHRS, CDR2 YFSETQ. The ends were cut back, 2 bases at V and 2 bases at J, with 13 bases in the middle. This CDR3 contains 15 residues. The CDR3 region is CASSFLAGENYGYTF. DNA for the CDR3: TGCGCCAGCAGCTTTTTGGCGGGGGAGAACTATGGCTACACCTTC.

CDR3 sequence reads: CASSPSGVDQPQHF. The CDR3 DNA is TGTGCCAGTAGTCCCTCCGGGGTGGATCAGCCCCAGCATTTT. V and J are TRBV19 and TRBJ1-5; D unresolved. Germline-derived CDR1 and CDR2 are LNHDA and SQIVND (reference sequence). Trimming took 5 bases from V and 5 from J, leaving 13 bases between them. This CDR3 region has 14 residues. The full variable domain, its missing parts supplied by reference TRBV19 and TRBJ1-5, is DGGITQSPKYLFRKEGQNVTLSCEQNLNHDAMYWYRQDPGQGLRLIYYSQIVNDFQKGDIAEGYSVSREKKESFPLTVTSAQKNPTAFYLCASSPSGVDQPQHFGDGTRLSIL.

The chain joins TRBV25-1 to TRBJ1-2; no reliable D call. The V end was cut by 6 bases, the J end by 7 bases, with 12 bases between. Germline assignment: CDR1 MGHDK and CDR2 SYGVNS. CDR3 size: 12 residues. This CDR3 is CASRLDERGYTF. CDR3 coding DNA: TGTGCCAGCAGGTTAGATGAGCGTGGCTACACCTTC.

In regard to this clone: This sample also contains other DNA sequences that code for the same CDR3. The chain combines TRBV11-2 with TRBJ2-7, with D maybe TRBD1 (6 bases). This CDR3 comprises 17 residues. V was shortened by 4 bases and J by 2 bases, with 21 bases between the two germline ends. Germline values: CDR1 SGHAT, CDR2 FQNNGV. This chain's CDR3 is CASSSLKYRDKAYEQYF. CDR3 coding DNA: TGTGCCAGCAGCTCCTTAAAGTACCGGGACAAGGCCTACGAGCAGTACTTC. Using reference TRBV11-2 and TRBJ2-7 for the parts outside the CDR3, the full variable domain is EAGVAQSPRYKIIEKRQSVAFWCNPISGHATLYWYQQILGQGPKLLIQFQNNGVVDDSQLPKDRFSAERLKGVDSTLKIQPAKLEDSAVYLCASSSLKYRDKAYEQYFGPGTRLTVT.

V and J are TRBV29-1 and TRBJ2-1; 10 positions match TRBD2. CDR3 length: 15 residues. Germline V lookup: CDR1 SQVTM, CDR2 ANQGSEA. V gave up 6 bases and J gave up 5 bases; unmatched junction bases: 10. Here the CDR3 reads CSVGTGTSENNEQFF. For the CDR3, the DNA is TGCAGCGTGGGGACCGGGACTAGCGAGAACAATGAGCAGTTCTTC.

The V and J genes are TRBV6-1 and TRBJ1-3, with D possibly being TRBD1 (5 bases). The CDR3 has 15 amino acids. V dropped 6 bases and J dropped 1 base, with 13 bases sitting between them. Germline lookup yields CDR1 MNHNS and CDR2 SASEGT. The CDR3, as DNA: TGTGCCAGCAGAGATCGGGGGGATTCTGGAAACACCATATATTTT. The encoded protein is CASRDRGDSGNTIYF.

The chain uses TRBV6-1 and TRBJ2-4; TRBD1 might be the D (6 bases). Trimming shortened V by 5 bases and J by 3 bases, and 14 bases separated the two germline ends. Germline loops: CDR1 MNHNS, CDR2 SASEGT. This CDR3 comprises 15 residues. The CDR3 spells CASSRQAQGKNIQYF. The CDR3 DNA reads TGTGCCAGCAGTCGACAAGCACAGGGCAAAAACATTCAGTACTTC.

The chain recombines TRBV5-1 with TRBJ1-3; 11 positions match TRBD1. J was trimmed by 3 bases and V by 0 bases; bases with no gene match: 2. This CDR3 is 16 amino acids long. CDR1 is SGHRS and CDR2 is YFSETQ in the germline V gene. The CDR3 nucleotides are TGCGCCAGCAGCTTGGGGACAGGGGGCTTTGGAAACACCATATATTTT. This codes for CASSLGTGGFGNTIYF.

This chain links TRBV6-6 with TRBJ1-1; D perhaps matches TRBD1 (6 bases). The CDR3 extends over 13 amino acids. Germline-derived CDR1 and CDR2 are MNHNY and SVGAGI (reference sequence). V lost 8 bases and J 5 bases, leaving 15 bases between the germline ends. CDR3 nucleotides: TGTGCCAGCGTAGGGGGTGGAGATACTGAAGCTTTCTTT. This codes for CASVGGGDTEAFF.

V is TRBV9 and J is TRBJ1-1; D might be TRBD1 (6 bases). V was pared by 3 bases and J by 6 bases, with 15 bases between. Germline CDR1 and CDR2: SGDLS and YYNGEE. The CDR3 has 14 residues. DNA for the CDR3: TGTGCCAGCAGCGCCTACCACAGGGACCCTGAAGCTTTCTTT. Translating gives CASSAYHRDPEAFF.

The chain uses TRBV20-1 and TRBJ1-4, with 8 positions matching TRBD1. This CDR3 comprises 11 residues. Germline values: CDR1 DFQATT, CDR2 SNEGSKA (reference sequence). Trimming cost V 8 bases and J 8 bases; bases outside gene matches: 4. This CDR3 reads CSLTGGEKLFF. The CDR3 DNA reads TGCAGTCTAACAGGGGGGGAAAAACTGTTTTTT.